One sample yielded the 13 T cell receptor beta chains listed below, sequenced in a study of shared clonotypes between healthy human individuals (dated by TCRdb to about 2020). Receptor amplification or capture employed the immunoSEQ multiplex PCR assay. TCRdb limited this immuneACCESS table to in-frame rearrangements with V and J called. A share of clones is missing; checked studies link under half to unresolved V genes, and the rest is unexplained. The sample profile shows 1.5 million to 2.5 million clones; 85% to 95% of them were found once. The ten largest clonotypes hold approximately 1.2% of the sample. For the CD8 naive samples, CD45RO-negative cells were positively selected for CCR7, yielding a CD45RA+CCR7+ population from which TemRA cells were excluded. Sequencing was done on a sample of naive CD8+ T cells sorted from blood. Per the publication, the cell subset or site label means: CD45RA+CCR7+. Receptor source: a man aged 18 to 30 in good health.

This rearrangement joins TRBV7-9 to TRBJ2-7, with TRBD1 as a possible D gene (6 bases). The ends were cut back, 3 bases at V and 5 bases at J, with 17 bases in the middle. The length of the CDR3 is 15 residues. Germline V CDR1 and CDR2: SEHNR, FQNEAQ (reference sequence). The CDR3 region has the DNA TGTGCCAGCAGCTTGTATGAACAGGGACCCCACGAGCAGTACTTC. Its translation: CASSLYEQGPHEQYF.

V is TRBV7-9 and J is TRBJ2-4; 15 nucleotides line up with TRBD2. Germline values: CDR1 SEHNR, CDR2 FQNEAQ (reference sequence). The CDR3 is made up of 17 amino acids. J was trimmed by 8 bases and V by 5 bases; bases with no gene match: 10. The CDR3 sequence: CASSPAGTSGRWDIQYF. In DNA form, the CDR3 reads TGTGCCAGCAGCCCGGCCGGGACTAGCGGGAGGTGGGACATTCAGTACTTC.

The chain has TRBV5-4 and TRBJ2-7, with 8 positions matching TRBD1. The germline CDR1 and CDR2 sequences are SGHNT and YYREEE (reference sequence). The trim removed 4 bases at V and 3 bases at J, leaving 6 bases unmatched. The CDR3 runs 14 residues. This CDR3 reads CASSQGQESYEQYF. The DNA of the CDR3 is TGTGCCAGCAGCCAGGGACAGGAGAGCTACGAGCAGTACTTC.

A single count supports this clone. The gene calls are TRBV4-1 and TRBJ2-2; D ambiguous. The CDR3 has 14 amino acids. Germline V gene sequence: CDR1 MGHRA, CDR2 YSYEKL. The germline V and J ends were trimmed by 7 bases and 1 base, with 10 bases remaining between them. The CDR3: CASTIWENTGELFF. DNA of the CDR3: TGCGCCAGCACGATTTGGGAGAACACCGGGGAGCTGTTTTTT.

The V gene is TRBV10-3, the J gene TRBJ1-6; 9 bases map to TRBD1. The CDR3 has 15 residues. In germline, CDR1 is ENHRY, CDR2 SYGVKD. Germline trimming cut 7 bases from V and 7 bases from J; bases unmatched to any gene: 8. The chain's CDR3 is CAITDRGEVNSPLHF. The CDR3 bases are TGTGCCATCACGGACAGGGGAGAGGTAAATTCACCCCTCCACTTT.

The chain is built from TRBV27 and TRBJ2-5; 8 positions match TRBD2. Losses at the gene ends were 3 bases for V and 7 bases for J; bases not matched to a gene: 10. The CDR3 consists of 15 residues. The germline V gene has CDR1 MNHEY and CDR2 SMNVEV (reference sequence). CDR3 sequence reads: CASSLLAGGLGTQYF. The CDR3 DNA follows: TGTGCCAGCAGTTTGTTGGCGGGGGGACTCGGGACCCAGTACTTC.

The gene calls are TRBV9 and TRBJ2-1, with 8 bases fitting TRBD2. CDR1 and CDR2 from the germline V gene are SGDLS and YYNGEE. The CDR3 spans 15 residues. Losses at the gene ends were 0 bases for V and 9 bases for J; bases not matched to a gene: 8. The CDR3 is CASSVGGGPLGEQFF. The CDR3 DNA follows: TGTGCCAGCAGCGTAGGCGGGGGGCCCCTTGGTGAGCAGTTCTTC. The full variable domain, rest sourced from reference TRBV9 and TRBJ2-1, is DSGVTQTPKHLITATGQRVTLRCSPRSGDLSVYWYQQSLDQGLQFLIQYYNGEERAKGNILERFSAQQFPDLHSELNLSSLELGDSALYFCASSVGGGPLGEQFFGPGTRLTVL.

The chain links TRBV9 to TRBJ2-1, with 10 bases identical to TRBD2. Germline V lookup: CDR1 SGDLS, CDR2 YYNGEE. Trimming at V came to 3 bases and at J to 3 bases, leaving 3 bases not matched to a gene. The CDR3 length is 15 residues. This CDR3 is CASSASGSIYNEQFF. CDR3 bases: TGTGCCAGCAGCGCTAGCGGGAGTATCTACAATGAGCAGTTCTTC.

On this clone: The same CDR3 can be traced to other DNA sequences in this sample. The chain is built from TRBV9 and TRBJ1-1; possible D gene TRBD1, 6 bases. Germline values: CDR1 SGDLS, CDR2 YYNGEE. Trimming removed 4 bases from V and 1 base from J, with 8 bases in between. The CDR3 totals 13 residues. As DNA, the CDR3 is TGTGCCAGCAGCCCGGGACAGAACACTGAAGCTTTCTTT. Amino acid sequence: CASSPGQNTEAFF.

The rearrangement links TRBV7-6 to TRBJ1-3; weak D call: TRBD1 (6 bases). The length of the CDR3 is 14 residues. CDR1 is SGHVS and CDR2 is FNYEAQ in the germline V gene. Trimming cost V 4 bases and J 4 bases, with 11 bases left between them. The chain's CDR3 is CASSSTGSGNTIYF. DNA for the CDR3: TGTGCCAGCAGCTCCACAGGGTCAGGAAACACCATATATTTT.

The chain recombines TRBV7-9 with TRBJ2-7; 14 positions match TRBD2. V was clipped by 2 bases and J by 2 bases; unmatched bases: 11. Per germline, CDR1 SEHNR and CDR2 FQNEAQ (reference sequence). CDR3 size: 19 residues. CDR3 loop: CASSLSPGLAGATTYEQYF. The CDR3 coding sequence is TGTGCCAGCAGCTTATCACCGGGACTAGCGGGAGCGACTACCTACGAGCAGTACTTC.

The chain is built from TRBV5-6 and TRBJ1-5; D possibly corresponds to TRBD1 (6 bases). Germline V gives CDR1 SGHDT, CDR2 YYEEEE. The CDR3 runs 16 residues. The germline V and J ends were trimmed by 4 bases and 5 bases, with 19 bases remaining between them. The CDR3 is CASSITRRGVDQPQHF. The CDR3, as DNA: TGTGCCAGCAGCATTACTCGCAGGGGTGTTGATCAGCCCCAGCATTTT.

The V gene is TRBV30, the J gene TRBJ2-7; D unclear. The CDR3 sequence is 12 residues long. From germline, CDR1 is GTSNPN and CDR2 SVGIG (reference sequence). Trimming cost V 4 bases and J 0 bases, with 7 bases left between them. In DNA form, the CDR3 reads TGTGCCTGGACCGCCAACTCCTACGAGCAGTACTTC. This sequence encodes CAWTANSYEQYF.